The 21 T cell receptor beta chains reported below all come from one sample, sequenced in a study of CD8+ T cells in alopecia areata. Treatment: oral pan-JAK inhibitor, 5-10 mg twice daily. In each case, RNA was isolated and then reverse transcribed into cDNA as the sequencing template. Method: immunoSEQ multiplex PCR; TCRdb's copy keeps in-frame clones and lacks some. The data show 190,000 or so clones, 60% seen once. The sample in question was CD4+ T cells sorted from blood, obtained at week 4, from a patient treated with tofacitinib. The receptors stem from a human donor with alopecia areata.

This clone was seen only a few times. The rearrangement uses TRBV30 and TRBJ1-3; D not resolved. V was pared by 1 base and J by 1 base, with 5 bases between. Germline V gene data show CDR1 as GTSNPN and CDR2 as SVGIG (reference sequence). There are 13 residues in the CDR3. In nucleotides, the CDR3 is TGTGCCTGGAGTGAGGGTTCTGGAAACACCATATATTTT. Protein product: CAWSEGSGNTIYF. Complete variable domain (other parts from reference TRBV30 and TRBJ1-3): SQTIHQWPATLVQPVGSPLSLECTVEGTSNPNLYWYRQAAGRGLQLLFYSVGIGQISSEVPQNLSASRPQDRQFILSSKKLLLSDSGFYLCAWSEGSGNTIYFGEGSWLTVV.

The chain links TRBV5-1 to TRBJ1-6; D remains unclear. Looked up from germline, CDR1 is SGHRS and CDR2 is YFSETQ. Trimming removed 4 bases at V and 9 bases at J, with 14 bases between. The CDR3 totals 14 residues. CDR3 region: CASSATSTVSPLHF. DNA of the CDR3: TGCGCCAGCAGCGCCACCTCCACGGTTTCACCCCTCCACTTT.

This clone was counted only a few times. The chain has TRBV29-1 and TRBJ2-5; no clear D. The V end lost 4 bases, the J end lost 0 bases, and 6 bases lay between the germline ends. Germline CDR1 is SQVTM and CDR2 is ANQGSEA. This CDR3 is built from 12 residues. The CDR3 sequence is CSVGVHQETQYF. DNA of the CDR3: TGCAGCGTTGGGGTTCACCAAGAGACCCAGTACTTC.

The chain links TRBV5-5 to TRBJ2-5; a weak D match, TRBD1 (5 bases). The CDR3 loop spans 16 amino acids. V lost 1 base to trimming and J lost 0 bases, with 13 bases between them. From germline, CDR1 is SGHKS and CDR2 YYEKEE (reference sequence). The CDR3 loop is CASSLYQGTYQETQYF. Written as DNA, the CDR3 is TGTGCCAGCAGCTTGTACCAGGGAACGTACCAAGAGACCCAGTACTTC.

The table lists this clone with a count of one. V and J are TRBV30 and TRBJ1-6; no clear D gene. In germline, CDR1 is GTSNPN, CDR2 SVGIG (reference sequence). The CDR3 length is 12 residues. Trimming pared 8 bases from V and 7 bases from J, leaving 12 bases between. CDR3 in amino acids: CARSPPNSPLHF. The CDR3, as DNA: TGTGCCAGATCTCCACCGAATTCACCCCTCCACTTT.

This chain uses TRBV25-1 with TRBJ1-1, with D tentatively TRBD1 (5 bases). The germline V gene encodes CDR1 MGHDK and CDR2 SYGVNS. V was cut by 0 bases and J by 11 bases, with 10 bases left in between. The CDR3 is made up of 12 amino acids. CDR3: CASSEYPGRAFF. CDR3 nucleotide sequence: TGTGCCAGCAGTGAATACCCAGGGAGGGCTTTCTTT.

This clone was seen more than once but under ten times. V is TRBV5-1 and J is TRBJ2-7; D not certain. The CDR3 consists of 14 residues. The germline gives CDR1 SGHRS, CDR2 YFSETQ. Trimming pared 0 bases from V and 4 bases from J, leaving 11 bases between. The CDR3 DNA reads TGCGCCAGCAGCTTGGACCCCCCCCGATACGAGCAGTACTTC. Protein: CASSLDPPRYEQYF.

The CDR3 region has the DNA TGTGCCAGTAGCGATACAGGGGACTATGGCTACACCTTC. Protein product: CASSDTGDYGYTF. J is TRBJ1-2 and V is TRBV19; TRBD1 matches 7 bases. From germline, CDR1 is LNHDA and CDR2 SQIVND (reference sequence). With 6 bases clipped from V and 3 bases from J, the junction kept 4 bases outside the gene matches. CDR3 length equals 13 residues.

The chain is built from TRBV29-1 and TRBJ2-7, with 9 bases that match TRBD2. Germline assignment: CDR1 SQVTM and CDR2 ANQGSEA. The V gene end was trimmed by 5 bases and the J gene end by 3 bases; junction bases not matched to a gene: 5. CDR3 length: 13 amino acids. CDR3 loop: CSVSRLADYEQYF. CDR3 DNA: TGCAGCGTTTCCAGACTAGCGGACTACGAGCAGTACTTC.

V and J are TRBV30 and TRBJ2-3; D assignment may be TRBD1 or TRBD2 (6 bases each). Germline V gene lookup returns CDR1 GTSNPN and CDR2 SVGIG (reference sequence). The CDR3 contains 13 residues. Trimming took off 8 bases at V and 4 bases at J, with 16 bases between the two ends. The CDR3 sequence is CARDGGLADTQYF. DNA of the CDR3: TGTGCCCGGGATGGGGGGCTGGCAGATACGCAGTATTTT.

The chain is built from TRBV11-2 and TRBJ2-5, with D possibly TRBD2 on 5 matching bases. The V gene's germline CDR1 is SGHAT and CDR2 FQNNGV. The CDR3 has 15 amino acids. V lost 1 base, J lost 2 bases, and 11 bases lay in between. The CDR3 bases are TGTGCCAGCAGCTTAGTGGTCCGGGGTCAAGAGACCCAGTACTTC. Protein sequence: CASSLVVRGQETQYF.

On this clone: This same CDR3 is encoded by further DNA sequences in the sample. The chain is built from TRBV29-1 and TRBJ1-1; the D is unclear. The CDR3 has 11 residues. Germline CDR1 reads SQVTM; CDR2 reads ANQGSEA. Trimming cost V 4 bases and J 0 bases, with 3 bases left between them. The CDR3 sequence is CSVVVNTEAFF. The CDR3 nucleotides read TGCAGCGTTGTAGTGAACACTGAAGCTTTCTTT.

This clone was observed a few times. V usage is TRBV5-1 and J usage is TRBJ1-2, with 9 positions matching TRBD1. This CDR3 region has 15 residues. Germline V gives CDR1 SGHRS, CDR2 YFSETQ. V lost 1 base, J lost 4 bases, and 5 bases stayed unmatched. CDR3 in amino acids: CASSLTGGRTYGYTF. The CDR3 region has the DNA TGCGCCAGCAGCTTGACAGGGGGCCGGACCTATGGCTACACCTTC. Filled out from reference TRBV5-1 and TRBJ1-2, the complete variable domain reads KAGVTQTPRYLIKTRGQQVTLSCSPISGHRSVSWYQQTPGQGLQFLFEYFSETQRNKGNFPGRFSGRQFSNSRSEMNVSTLELGDSALYLCASSLTGGRTYGYTFGSGTRLTVV.

This chain uses TRBV28 with TRBJ1-2; D call uncertain. Germline V gene lookup returns CDR1 MDHEN and CDR2 SYDVKM. This CDR3 has 14 amino acids. The V and J ends lost 11 bases and 4 bases respectively, with 20 bases between them. The CDR3 sequence is CASLGPYDSYGYTF. Written as DNA, the CDR3 is TGTGCCTCCCTCGGCCCCTACGACTCCTATGGCTACACCTTC.

This clone was seen a few times. The chain links TRBV28 to TRBJ1-6, with 7 bases identical to TRBD1. V lost 6 bases, J lost 10 bases, and 3 bases stayed unmatched. This CDR3 region has 12 residues. Germline V lookup: CDR1 MDHEN, CDR2 SYDVKM. CDR3 sequence (DNA): TGTGCCAGCAGATTGACAGGGTCACCCCTCCACTTT. It yields the protein CASRLTGSPLHF.

The chain links TRBV5-1 to TRBJ2-5, with D unclear. Between the trimmed V and J ends, which lost 1 base and 5 bases, there was a span of 15 bases. CDR1 SGHRS and CDR2 YFSETQ come from the germline V gene. The CDR3 is made up of 15 amino acids. The CDR3 DNA is TGCGCCAGCAGCTTGAGGACGGTTCTCGGGGAGACCCAGTACTTC. Its protein is CASSLRTVLGETQYF. Supplemented by reference TRBV5-1 and TRBJ2-5, the full variable domain reads KAGVTQTPRYLIKTRGQQVTLSCSPISGHRSVSWYQQTPGQGLQFLFEYFSETQRNKGNFPGRFSGRQFSNSRSEMNVSTLELGDSALYLCASSLRTVLGETQYFGPGTRLLVL.

The chain couples TRBV5-1 to TRBJ2-3; 9 bases are shared with TRBD2. CDR3 size: 16 residues. Germline V CDR1 and CDR2: SGHRS, YFSETQ. V was pared by 4 bases and J by 4 bases, with 10 bases of the junction left unmatched. The CDR3 loop is CASSPPAGGPADTQYF. The DNA of the CDR3 is TGCGCCAGCAGCCCCCCAGCGGGGGGCCCCGCAGATACGCAGTATTTT. The full variable domain, in which reference TRBV5-1 and TRBJ2-3 provide the parts outside the CDR3, is KAGVTQTPRYLIKTRGQQVTLSCSPISGHRSVSWYQQTPGQGLQFLFEYFSETQRNKGNFPGRFSGRQFSNSRSEMNVSTLELGDSALYLCASSPPAGGPADTQYFGPGTRLTVL.

The chain uses TRBV11-2 and TRBJ2-5; D is unclear. Germline values: CDR1 SGHAT, CDR2 FQNNGV. The CDR3 spans 11 residues. Trimming left V 5 bases short and J 2 bases short, with 3 bases between. The CDR3 coding sequence is TGTGCCAGCAGCGAGCAAGAGACCCAGTACTTC. It codes for CASSEQETQYF.

V gene TRBV9 combines with J gene TRBJ1-1; D gene unclear. Trimming cost V 0 bases and J 6 bases, with 9 bases left between them. The CDR3 is 13 amino acids. Germline values: CDR1 SGDLS, CDR2 YYNGEE. The CDR3 DNA sequence: TGTGCCAGCAGCGTAGGGTCCGGGGCTGAAGCTTTCTTT. It is translated as CASSVGSGAEAFF.

Written as DNA, the CDR3 is TGTGCCAGCAGCTTGCCGTTGGATGAGCAGTTCTTC. Its translation is CASSLPLDEQFF. The chain has TRBV5-4 and TRBJ2-1; D unresolved. The V gene's germline CDR1 is SGHNT and CDR2 YYREEE (reference sequence). Trimming stripped 1 base from V and 8 bases from J, with 7 bases between. CDR3 size: 12 residues. The full variable domain, its missing parts supplied by reference TRBV5-4 and TRBJ2-1, is ETGVTQSPTHLIKTRGQQVTLRCSSQSGHNTVSWYQQALGQGPQFIFQYYREEENGRGNFPPRFSGLQFPNYSSELNVNALELDDSALYLCASSLPLDEQFFGPGTRLTVL.

This chain connects TRBV7-8 to TRBJ2-5, with 8 nucleotides matching TRBD2. The CDR3 totals 14 residues. Unmatched junction bases numbered 7, after V lost 5 bases and J lost 5 bases. Germline CDR1 is SGHVS and CDR2 is FQNEAQ. This chain's CDR3 is CASSTRTSLETQYF. The CDR3 DNA reads TGTGCCAGCAGCACCCGGACTAGCCTGGAGACCCAGTACTTC.